This T cell receptor (beta chain) originates from a study of blood T cell repertoires in COVID-19. It was during active infection that Seattle patients were enrolled and then longitudinally followed. V lost 4 bases and J lost 5; bases outside the gene matches: 8. The germline V gene encodes CDR1 LGHDT and CDR2 YNNKEL (reference sequence). The CDR3 extends over 16 amino acids. TCRdb keeps only in-frame clones here, not all; method: immunoSEQ multiplex PCR. The sample has about 69,000 clones, approximately 86% seen once. The chain employs TRBV3-1 (or the pseudogene TRBV3-2) and TRBJ2-3; 11 bases agree with TRBD2. The TCR comes from a man between 35 and 55 years old with COVID-19, enrolled during active disease. Specimen: peripheral blood. CDR3 in amino acids: CASSLRLAGGGDTQYF. As DNA, the CDR3 is TGTGCCAGCAGCCTTAGGCTAGCGGGGGGAGGAGATACGCAGTATTTT.